The 8 T cell receptor beta chains presented below share a single source sample, sequenced in a study of CXCR3-negative and CXCR3-positive naive CD8 T cells. All TRB cDNA libraries came from 5' RACE performed with UMI labels. TCRdb derives one entry per CDR3 protein from the 5' RACE reads, leaving out DNA. The sample includes tens of thousands of distinct CDR3 sequences. Their specific antigens are unknown. Study results and limitations: TRB CDR3s of CXCR3-positive naive cells were more hydrophobic than those of CXCR3-negative naive cells.

The sample was naive CXCR3+ CD8+ T cells from blood. Subset here: CD45RO-CCR7+CD27+CD95- naive CD8+ T cells expressing CXCR3 (TNR3+). These receptors all come from a human donor in good health. Some clones in this sample may be carry-over from other donors' samples.

The chain couples TRBV5-1 to TRBJ1-2. CDR3 length equals 16 residues. Per germline, CDR1 SGHRS and CDR2 YFSETQ. CDR3: CASTHESTGSIYGYTF.

The rearrangement joins TRBV29-1 to TRBJ2-6; TCRdb's D gene call, TRBD1, goes unchecked for lack of DNA. CDR1 SQVTM and CDR2 ANQGSEA come from the germline V gene. The CDR3 sequence is 14 residues long. The CDR3 protein is CSVEGHSGANVLTF. The full variable domain, in which reference TRBV29-1 and TRBJ2-6 provide the parts outside the CDR3, is SAVISQKPSRDICQRGTSLTIQCQVDSQVTMMFWYRQQPGQSLTLIATANQGSEATYESGFVIDKFPISRPNLTFSTLTVSNMSPEDSSIYLCSVEGHSGANVLTFGAGSRLTVL.

This chain links TRBV9 with TRBJ2-1; the TRBD1 assignment by TCRdb is unverifiable without DNA. This CDR3 is 14 amino acids long. Looked up from germline, CDR1 is SGDLS and CDR2 is YYNGEE. CDR3 sequence: CASSVGGLGDEQFF.

CDR3 protein: CSVPLTAYNEQFF. This rearrangement joins TRBV29-1 to TRBJ2-1; lacking DNA, the TRBD1 call made by TCRdb goes unchecked. Germline V gives CDR1 SQVTM, CDR2 ANQGSEA. This CDR3 region has 13 residues.

Here the CDR3 reads CATSGTSGGLYNEQFF. This chain joins TRBV24-1 and TRBJ2-1; there is no DNA to check the TCRdb D call of TRBD2. This CDR3 contains 16 residues. Germline V gene lookup returns CDR1 KGHDR and CDR2 SFDVKD.

The gene calls are TRBV4-1 and TRBJ1-1; checking the TCRdb D call of TRBD1 is not possible without DNA. This CDR3 comprises 13 residues. CDR1 and CDR2 from the germline V gene are MGHRA and YSYEKL. The CDR3 here is CASSQRGLTEAFF.

This chain connects TRBV6-2 or TRBV6-3 to TRBJ2-5. The length of the CDR3 is 11 residues. Germline-derived CDR1 and CDR2 are MNHEY and SVGEGT. CDR3 protein: CASSYSETQYF.

The chain uses TRBV20-1 and TRBJ2-1. The CDR3 totals 13 residues. Germline V lookup: CDR1 DFQATT, CDR2 SNEGSKA (reference sequence). The chain's CDR3 is CSARDSGINEQFF.